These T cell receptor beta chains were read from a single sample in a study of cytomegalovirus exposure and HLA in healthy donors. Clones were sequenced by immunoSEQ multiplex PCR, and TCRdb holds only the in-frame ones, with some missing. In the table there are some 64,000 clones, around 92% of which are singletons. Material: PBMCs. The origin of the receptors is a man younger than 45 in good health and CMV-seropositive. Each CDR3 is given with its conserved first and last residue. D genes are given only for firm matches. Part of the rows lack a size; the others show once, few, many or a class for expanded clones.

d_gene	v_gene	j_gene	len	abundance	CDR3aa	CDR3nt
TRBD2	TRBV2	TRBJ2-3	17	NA	CASSSPTSGRGADTQYF	TGTGCCAGCAGCTCACCGACTAGCGGGAGAGGAGCAGATACGCAGTATTTT
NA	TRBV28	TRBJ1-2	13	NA	CASSPDSNYGYTF	TGTGCCAGCAGTCCCGACAGTAACTATGGCTACACCTTC
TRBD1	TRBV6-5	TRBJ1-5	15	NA	CASSRDREGNQPQHF	TGTGCCAGCAGCCGTGACAGGGAGGGCAATCAGCCCCAGCATTTT
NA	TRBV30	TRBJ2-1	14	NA	CAWKRAGPKNEQFF	TGTGCCTGGAAGCGAGCGGGCCCCAAGAATGAGCAGTTCTTC
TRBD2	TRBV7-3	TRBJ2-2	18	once	CASSLTTLAGGNTGELFF	TGTGCCAGCAGCTTAACGACACTAGCGGGAGGGAACACCGGGGAGCTGTTTTTT
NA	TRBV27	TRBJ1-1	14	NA	CASSRRGGNTEAFF	TGTGCCAGCAGTCGACGGGGGGGAAACACTGAAGCTTTCTTT
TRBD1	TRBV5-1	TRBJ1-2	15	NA	CASSPGDRDNYGYTF	TGCGCCAGCAGCCCCGGGGACAGAGATAACTATGGCTACACCTTC
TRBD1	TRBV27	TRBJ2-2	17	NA	CASSLLPGGVNTGELFF	TGTGCCAGCAGTTTATTGCCAGGGGGTGTAAACACCGGGGAGCTGTTTTTT
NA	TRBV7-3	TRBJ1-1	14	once	CASSLRGVDTEAFF	TGTGCCAGCAGCTTAAGGGGGGTCGACACTGAAGCTTTCTTT
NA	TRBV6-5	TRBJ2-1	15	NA	CASSSDRGAYNEQFF	TGTGCCAGCAGTTCTGACAGAGGAGCCTACAATGAGCAGTTCTTC
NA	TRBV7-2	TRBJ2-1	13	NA	CASSPYSYNEQFF	TGTGCCAGCAGCCCTTACTCCTACAATGAGCAGTTCTTC
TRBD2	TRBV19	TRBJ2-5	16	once	CASSIVGGEAQETQYF	TGTGCCAGTAGTATAGTGGGAGGGGAAGCCCAAGAGACCCAGTACTTC
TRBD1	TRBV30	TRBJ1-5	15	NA	CAWSRTTGSGQPQHF	TGTGCCTGGAGTAGGACGACAGGGTCCGGTCAGCCCCAGCATTTT
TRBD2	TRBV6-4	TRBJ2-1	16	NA	CASSDQLAGVVNEQFF	TGTGCCAGCAGTGATCAACTAGCGGGAGTTGTCAATGAGCAGTTCTTC
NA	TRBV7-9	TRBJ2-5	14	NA	CASSFRDSQETQYF	TGTGCCAGCAGCTTTAGGGACTCCCAAGAGACCCAGTACTTC
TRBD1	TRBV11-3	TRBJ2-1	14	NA	CASSPQGEYNEQFF	TGTGCCAGCAGCCCCCAGGGGGAATACAATGAGCAGTTCTTC
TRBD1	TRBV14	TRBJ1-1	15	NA	CASSSTNRGRDEAFF	TGTGCCAGCAGCTCGACGAACAGGGGGCGGGATGAAGCTTTCTTT